What follows are 25 T cell receptor beta chains derived from one specimen sequenced in a study of T-cell memory formation after mild COVID-19. MiXCR, applied by TCRdb to the 5' RACE reads, yields one record per CDR3 protein. The profile shows hundreds of thousands of distinct CDR3 sequences, 20% to 30% of them singletons. The sequenced material came from PBMCs or a T cell subset sorted from them (not recorded which). All receptors derive from an adult woman who had mild COVID-19 (a few samples of this study predate the infection). Cell type and time point are not known.

This clonotype was counted only a few times. The V and J genes are TRBV15 and TRBJ2-1; maybe TRBD2 (5 bases). Per germline, CDR1 LNHNV and CDR2 YYDKDF (reference sequence). The CDR3 consists of 16 residues. The V end lost 1 base, the J end lost 5 bases, and 15 bases lay between the germline ends. CDR3 DNA: TGTGCCACCAGCAGAGCATGGGGTAGCGTGGACAATGAGCAGTTCTTC. Its translation: CATSRAWGSVDNEQFF.

The V gene is TRBV7-8, the J gene TRBJ1-2; D is undetermined. This CDR3 comprises 13 residues. Germline V gene data show CDR1 as SGHVS and CDR2 as FQNEAQ. The V and J ends lost 3 bases and 2 bases respectively, with 7 bases between them. The CDR3 reads CASSFFENYGYTF. In DNA form, the CDR3 reads TGTGCCAGCAGCTTTTTTGAGAACTATGGCTACACCTTC.

This clonotype was detected many times. The J gene is TRBJ1-3, the V gene TRBV12-3 or TRBV12-4; D not resolved. The V gene lost 4 bases and the J gene lost 1 base, with 8 bases spanning the gap. This CDR3 spans 14 amino acids. The CDR3 here is CASSSTGSGNTIYF. In DNA form, the CDR3 reads TGTGCCAGCAGTTCCACGGGATCTGGAAACACCATATATTTT.

The chain is built from TRBV5-1 and TRBJ2-6; D call uncertain. CDR3 length: 17 residues. CDR1 SGHRS and CDR2 YFSETQ come from the germline V gene. V was trimmed by 0 bases and J by 1 base, leaving 11 bases between them. This chain's CDR3 is CASSLGPTSSGANVLTF. CDR3 DNA sequence: TGCGCCAGCAGCTTGGGACCGACTTCTTCTGGGGCCAACGTCCTGACTTTC.

The chain links TRBV12-3 or TRBV12-4 to TRBJ1-2; the match to TRBD1 covers 8 bases. This CDR3 comprises 14 residues. V shed 8 bases, J shed 2 bases, and the junction held 7 bases outside the gene matches. As DNA, the CDR3 is TGTGCCAGCCGAAACAACAGGGGGAACTATGGCTACACCTTC. It encodes CASRNNRGNYGYTF.

The chain couples TRBV6-6 to TRBJ2-7, with a tentative D call TRBD1 (5 bases). V lost 5 bases to trimming and J lost 1 base, with 18 bases between them. Looked up from germline, CDR1 is MNHNY and CDR2 is SVGAGI (reference sequence). The CDR3 contains 16 residues. Here the CDR3 reads CASSHLLGQGSYEQYF. The CDR3, as DNA: TGTGCCAGCAGTCACCTGTTAGGACAAGGTTCCTACGAGCAGTACTTC.

This chain uses TRBV2 with TRBJ2-3; tentative D call: TRBD1 (5 bases). This CDR3 is 17 amino acids long. In germline, CDR1 is SNHLY, CDR2 FYNNEI. The V and J ends lost 8 bases and 2 bases respectively, with 23 bases between them. CDR3 sequence: CASGGFGALTTTDTQYF. The CDR3 DNA is TGTGCCAGCGGCGGCTTTGGGGCGCTAACTACCACAGATACGCAGTATTTT. Full variable domain (rest looked up from reference TRBV2 and TRBJ2-3): EPEVTQTPSHQVTQMGQEVILRCVPISNHLYFYWYRQILGQKVEFLVSFYNNEISEKSEIFDDQFSVERPDGSNFTLKIRSTKLEDSAMYFCASGGFGALTTTDTQYFGPGTRLTVL.

The rearrangement joins TRBV7-2 to TRBJ2-7; D remains ambiguous. The CDR3 is 13 amino acids. Germline loops: CDR1 SGHTA, CDR2 FQGNSA. The ends were cut back, 5 bases at V and 1 base at J, with 9 bases in the middle. CDR3 sequence: CASSADRSYEQYF. CDR3 DNA: TGTGCCAGCAGCGCCGACCGTTCCTACGAGCAGTACTTC. Together with reference TRBV7-2 and TRBJ2-7, the CDR3 gives the full variable domain: GAGVSQSPSNKVTEKGKDVELRCDPISGHTALYWYRQSLGQGLEFLIYFQGNSAPDKSGLPSDRFSAERTGGSVSTLTIQRTQQEDSAVYLCASSADRSYEQYFGPGTRLTVT.

Only a few counts were recorded for this clonotype. The chain joins TRBV11-2 to TRBJ1-2; 8 nucleotides agree with TRBD1. J gave up 6 bases and V 6 bases, and 6 bases lay outside the gene matches. Germline V gene sequence: CDR1 SGHAT, CDR2 FQNNGV. The CDR3 totals 13 residues. CDR3 nucleotides: TGTGCCAGCAGTTCCTCAGGGGGCGATGGCTACACCTTC. It translates to CASSSSGGDGYTF.

This clonotype was observed a handful of times. V usage is TRBV5-1 and J usage is TRBJ1-2, with TRBD1 matching over 8 bases. V shed 0 bases, J shed 3 bases, and the junction held 4 bases outside the gene matches. The germline V gene has CDR1 SGHRS and CDR2 YFSETQ. CDR3 length equals 15 residues. The CDR3 loop reads CASSLVGQGHYGYTF. The CDR3 nucleotides read TGCGCCAGCAGCTTGGTAGGACAGGGTCACTATGGCTACACCTTC.

This clonotype has just a few counts. The chain couples TRBV5-1 to TRBJ1-1; the match to TRBD1 covers 7 bases. Germline loops: CDR1 SGHRS, CDR2 YFSETQ. With V trimmed by 3 bases and J by 1 base, 6 bases remained unmatched. This CDR3 comprises 15 residues. CDR3 in amino acids: CASSYDRVGNTEAFF. CDR3 coding DNA: TGCGCCAGCAGCTATGACAGGGTCGGGAACACTGAAGCTTTCTTT.

The V call is TRBV7-8, the J call TRBJ1-1; TRBD1 is a possible D gene (6 bases). The V gene's germline CDR1 is SGHVS and CDR2 FQNEAQ. V lost 2 bases to trimming and J lost 7 bases, with 11 bases between them. The CDR3 loop spans 13 amino acids. CDR3 bases: TGTGCCAGCAGCTTACTCGGGGGCCATGAAGCTTTCTTT. Translated: CASSLLGGHEAFF.

This clonotype appeared a few times. This chain joins TRBV4-3 and TRBJ1-1; TRBD1 agrees at 10 bases. J gave up 3 bases and V 3 bases, and 7 bases lay outside the gene matches. Germline V lookup: CDR1 LGHNA, CDR2 YSLEER. This CDR3 spans 16 amino acids. CDR3 region: CASSQEDRGGYTEAFF. CDR3 DNA sequence: TGCGCCAGCAGCCAGGAGGACAGGGGGGGGTACACTGAAGCTTTCTTT.

This clonotype was recorded a few times. The CDR3 here is CSGGRRDVYNEQFF. As DNA, the CDR3 is TGCAGCGGGGGGAGGAGGGACGTCTACAATGAGCAGTTCTTC. V usage is TRBV29-1 and J usage is TRBJ2-1; D possibly corresponds to TRBD2 (6 bases). This CDR3 region has 14 residues. The ends were cut back, 7 bases at V and 3 bases at J, with 16 bases in the middle. CDR1 and CDR2 (germline): SQVTM, ANQGSEA.

This clonotype was counted only a few times. The rearrangement uses TRBV6-2 or TRBV6-3 and TRBJ2-3, with no clear D. CDR1 MNHEY and CDR2 SVGEGT come from the germline V gene. This CDR3 has 12 amino acids. Trimming stripped 0 bases from V and 6 bases from J, with 4 bases between. CDR3 nucleotides: TGTGCCAGCAGTTACTCGGTGGATACGCAGTATTTT. This gives the protein CASSYSVDTQYF.

The chain uses TRBV5-1 and TRBJ2-3; unclear D gene. The ends were cut back, 4 bases at V and 5 bases at J, with 11 bases in the middle. CDR1 is SGHRS and CDR2 is YFSETQ in the germline V gene. The CDR3 contains 13 residues. CDR3 residues: CASSPIHRDTQYF. CDR3 DNA: TGCGCCAGCAGCCCTATTCACAGAGATACGCAGTATTTT.

This chain links TRBV5-1 with TRBJ1-2, with D maybe TRBD1 (6 bases). V lost 8 bases and J lost 8, with 22 bases in between. This CDR3 comprises 14 residues. Germline CDR1 SGHRS, CDR2 YFSETQ. The CDR3 spells CASLGVGQGEGYTF. Written as DNA, the CDR3 is TGCGCCAGTCTAGGCGTGGGACAAGGGGAAGGCTACACCTTC. The variable domain in full, completed from reference TRBV5-1 and TRBJ1-2, reads KAGVTQTPRYLIKTRGQQVTLSCSPISGHRSVSWYQQTPGQGLQFLFEYFSETQRNKGNFPGRFSGRQFSNSRSEMNVSTLELGDSALYLCASLGVGQGEGYTFGSGTRLTVV.

A few counts support this clonotype. The chain couples TRBV7-9 to TRBJ2-4, with D possibly being TRBD1 or TRBD2 (5 bases each). Germline V CDR1 and CDR2: SEHNR, FQNEAQ (reference sequence). Trimming stripped 1 base from V and 4 bases from J, with 8 bases between. The CDR3 runs to 14 residues. The CDR3 nucleotides read TGTGCCAGCAGCTTAGGAGGGGAGAAAAACATTCAGTACTTC. Translating gives CASSLGGEKNIQYF.

The chain has TRBV5-1 and TRBJ1-1; D may be TRBD1 (5 bases). CDR1 and CDR2 (germline): SGHRS, YFSETQ. The length of the CDR3 is 18 residues. V was trimmed by 0 bases and J by 1 base, leaving 19 bases between them. The CDR3 loop is CASSLELPGVDRNTEAFF. The CDR3, as DNA: TGCGCCAGCAGCTTGGAATTACCCGGCGTTGACAGGAACACTGAAGCTTTCTTT.

This clonotype was seen a handful of times. The rearrangement links TRBV6-5 to TRBJ1-5; 8 positions agree with TRBD1. In germline, CDR1 is MNHEY, CDR2 SVGAGI. The CDR3 has 17 amino acids. Trimming cost V 5 bases and J 1 base; bases outside gene matches: 10. The CDR3 bases are TGTGCCAGCAGTCCGCTTTCGGGACAGGCCAGCAATCAGCCCCAGCATTTT. Amino acid sequence: CASSPLSGQASNQPQHF.

V and J are TRBV7-8 and TRBJ1-2; 9 nucleotides align to TRBD1. V dropped 5 bases and J dropped 7; count of bases not matched to a gene: 14. The CDR3 extends over 16 amino acids. The germline CDR1 and CDR2 sequences are SGHVS and FQNEAQ. This CDR3 is CASSPRRDRDLSGYTF. DNA for the CDR3: TGTGCCAGCAGCCCAAGACGGGACAGGGATCTAAGTGGCTACACCTTC.

The CDR3 sequence is CASSEPRRGYVGETQYF. CDR3 DNA: TGTGCCAGCAGTGAACCAAGGCGGGGCTATGTGGGGGAGACCCAGTACTTC. The chain joins TRBV6-1 to TRBJ2-5, with D possibly TRBD2 on 6 matching bases. Germline V lookup: CDR1 MNHNS, CDR2 SASEGT. V lost 2 bases to trimming and J lost 5 bases, with 21 bases between them. The CDR3 contains 17 residues.

J is TRBJ1-1 and V is TRBV7-9, with D unclear. Germline V CDR1 and CDR2: SEHNR, FQNEAQ (reference sequence). Deletions cut 7 bases from V and 4 bases from J, with 7 bases between. This CDR3 spans 11 amino acids. CDR3 residues: CASTLSTEAFF. The CDR3 coding sequence is TGTGCCAGCACCCTTAGCACTGAAGCTTTCTTT.

In this sample, this clonotype turned up a few times. This chain uses TRBV27 with TRBJ1-2; tentatively, D is TRBD1 (5 bases). Germline V gene lookup returns CDR1 MNHEY and CDR2 SMNVEV (reference sequence). The V end was cut by 6 bases, the J end by 6 bases, with 17 bases between. This CDR3 has 14 amino acids. The CDR3 here is CASSPGGFKNGYTF. The CDR3 DNA reads as TGTGCCAGCAGCCCGGGGGGGTTTAAGAATGGCTACACCTTC.

The count of this clonotype is one. This rearrangement joins TRBV9 to TRBJ2-7; D is uncertain. Germline V lookup: CDR1 SGDLS, CDR2 YYNGEE. Trimming left V 2 bases short and J 3 bases short, with 18 bases between. The CDR3 length is 16 residues. CDR3 nucleotides: TGTGCCAGCAGCGTTGGGCGGATTAACCCGGACTACGAGCAGTACTTC. Translated: CASSVGRINPDYEQYF.